Below, 31 T cell receptor beta chains from the same sample are listed, as sequenced in a study of CD8+CD57+ T cells in acquired aplastic anemia. The template used for profiling TCR beta VDJ and CDR3 was genomic DNA. TCRdb re-called the reads with MiXCR, one entry per CDR3 protein. The sample lists fewer than 200,000 distinct CDR3 sequences, 60% to 70% occurring once. Sequencing was carried out using sorted CD4+, CD8+, or CD8+CD57+ T cells (not recorded which) from PBMCs. Receptors were obtained from a human donor in good health.

The rearrangement uses TRBV7-2 and TRBJ2-5; 7 bases align to TRBD2. V shed 5 bases and J 1 base; nucleotides not matched to a gene: 7. The CDR3 length is 15 residues. Germline V gene sequence: CDR1 SGHTA, CDR2 FQGNSA. The CDR3 is CASSPPASGQETQYF. The CDR3 coding sequence is TGTGCCAGCAGCCCTCCGGCTAGCGGCCAAGAGACCCAGTACTTC.

The chain employs TRBV20-1 and TRBJ2-7, with 7 bases fitting TRBD2. Germline loops: CDR1 DFQATT, CDR2 SNEGSKA (reference sequence). Trimming removed 0 bases from V and 1 base from J; junction bases left unmatched: 3. CDR3 length: 14 residues. The CDR3 coding sequence is TGCAGTGCTAGAGATGGGAGGGTTTCCTACGAGCAGTACTTC. It yields the protein CSARDGRVSYEQYF.

The sample holds many counts of this clonotype. The chain recombines TRBV2 with TRBJ2-3; 11 bases line up with TRBD1. There are 14 residues in the CDR3. Per germline, CDR1 SNHLY and CDR2 FYNNEI. V lost 6 bases, J lost 7 bases, and 6 bases stayed unmatched. Written as DNA, the CDR3 is TGTGCCAGCAGACCGGGACAGGGGGTTTATACGCAGTATTTT. This sequence encodes CASRPGQGVYTQYF.

The chain links TRBV12-3 or TRBV12-4 to TRBJ2-3; 8 bases line up with TRBD2. CDR3 length: 16 amino acids. The trim removed 5 bases at V and 0 bases at J, leaving 7 bases unmatched. CDR3 sequence (DNA): TGTGCCAGCAGTCCCTACTTAGCGGGAAGCACAGATACGCAGTATTTT. It is translated as CASSPYLAGSTDTQYF.

This chain links TRBV10-3 with TRBJ1-4, with 7 bases aligning to TRBD1. Germline V gene lookup returns CDR1 ENHRY and CDR2 SYGVKD. The CDR3 runs 16 residues. V lost 0 bases and J lost 6; bases outside the gene matches: 7. CDR3 in amino acids: CAISESMAGGYEKLFF. CDR3 in DNA: TGTGCCATCAGTGAGTCGATGGCAGGGGGTTATGAAAAACTGTTTTTT.

This clonotype was counted at least ten times. The chain links TRBV20-1 to TRBJ1-1, with 11 bases identical to TRBD1. Trimming took 0 bases from V and 7 from J; bases not matched to a gene: 16. This CDR3 is 18 amino acids long. Germline CDR1 reads DFQATT; CDR2 reads SNEGSKA (reference sequence). The CDR3 spells CSARDYATEGQGVSEAFF. CDR3 bases: TGCAGTGCTAGAGATTACGCTACGGAGGGACAGGGGGTGAGTGAAGCTTTCTTT.

The rearrangement links TRBV24-1 to TRBJ2-3, with TRBD2 identical over 10 bases. Germline CDR1 and CDR2: KGHDR and SFDVKD. V gave up 5 bases and J gave up 6 bases; unmatched junction bases: 13. The CDR3 extends over 17 amino acids. The CDR3 sequence is CATSASVTSGSLDTQYF. CDR3 coding DNA: TGTGCCACCAGTGCCTCCGTGACTAGCGGGTCGCTGGATACGCAGTATTTT.

This clonotype was counted a few times. The gene calls are TRBV7-3 and TRBJ1-4, with TRBD1 matching over 8 bases. V shed 4 bases, J shed 7 bases, and the junction held 8 bases outside the gene matches. In germline, CDR1 is SGHTA, CDR2 FQGTGA. This CDR3 contains 15 residues. The CDR3: CASSSTGERGEKLFF. The CDR3 nucleotides are TGTGCCAGCAGCTCGACAGGGGAAAGAGGTGAAAAACTGTTTTTT. Supplemented by reference TRBV7-3 and TRBJ1-4, the full variable domain reads GAGVSQTPSNKVTEKGKYVELRCDPISGHTALYWYRQSLGQGPEFLIYFQGTGAADDSGLPNDRFFAVRPEGSVSTLKIQRTERGDSAVYLCASSSTGERGEKLFFGSGTQLSVL.

In its sample, this clonotype was seen many times. J is TRBJ2-5 and V is TRBV6-6; 11 bases line up with TRBD2. Germline V lookup: CDR1 MNHNY, CDR2 SVGAGI (reference sequence). The V segment lost 4 bases and the J segment 0 bases; nucleotides outside the gene matches: 4. This CDR3 region has 16 residues. The CDR3 DNA reads as TGTGCCAGCAGTTCCGGACTAGCGGGTTACCAAGAGACCCAGTACTTC. Translating gives CASSSGLAGYQETQYF.

This clonotype showed up just a few times. This chain joins TRBV5-1 and TRBJ1-6; D call uncertain. The germline V gene encodes CDR1 SGHRS and CDR2 YFSETQ. The V gene lost 1 base and the J gene lost 9 bases, with 8 bases spanning the gap. The CDR3 has 13 residues. The CDR3 DNA sequence: TGCGCCAGCAGCTTGCTCGATCCTTCACCCCTCCACTTT. This gives the protein CASSLLDPSPLHF.

The rearrangement joins TRBV29-1 to TRBJ2-1; possibly TRBD2 for D (5 bases). This CDR3 contains 13 residues. The germline CDR1 and CDR2 sequences are SQVTM and ANQGSEA. V gave up 3 bases and J gave up 10 bases, with 16 bases separating them. In nucleotides, the CDR3 is TGCAGCGTTGAGAGGGAGCGCTCATTGGAGCAGTTCTTC. Its protein is CSVERERSLEQFF.

This chain uses TRBV7-3 with TRBJ1-6, with a possible D match to TRBD1 (5 bases). CDR1 SGHTA and CDR2 FQGTGA come from the germline V gene. The CDR3 has 15 residues. Deletions cut 1 base from V and 6 bases from J, with 10 bases between. For the CDR3, the DNA is TGTGCCAGCAGCTTAAGGTCCGGGGGTAATTCACCCCTCCACTTT. Translated: CASSLRSGGNSPLHF.

As regards this clonotype: A read error is possible here, since a much larger clone lies one base away. J is TRBJ2-2 and V is TRBV6-2 or TRBV6-3; 7 bases are a match to TRBD1. Looked up from germline, CDR1 is MNHEY and CDR2 is SVGEGT. This CDR3 comprises 18 residues. CDR3 sequence (DNA): TGTGCCAGCAGTTCGGATCAAACAGGGGACACCGTGGACGGGGAGCGGTTTTTT. This sequence encodes CASSSDQTGDTVDGERFF.

V is TRBV19 and J is TRBJ2-1, with D possibly matching TRBD2 (5 bases). The CDR3 extends over 15 amino acids. V was trimmed by 7 bases and J by 5 bases, leaving 18 bases between them. Per germline, CDR1 LNHDA and CDR2 SQIVND (reference sequence). CDR3 region: CASTSSGGKDNEQFF. The CDR3 region has the DNA TGTGCCAGTACCTCCAGCGGTGGCAAGGACAATGAGCAGTTCTTC.

About this clonotype: Germline is not matched at one junction end, which may reflect a read error. The genes are TRBV24-1 and TRBJ1-5; a possible D gene is TRBD1 (5 bases). The CDR3 is 14 residues long. CDR1 KGHDR and CDR2 SFDVKD come from the germline V gene. The DNA of the CDR3 is TGTGCCTCCAGTAAAGTGGGGGAGAATCAGCCCCAGCATTTT. Translated, it gives CASSKVGENQPQHF.

This clonotype occurred many times. The chain uses TRBV7-6 and TRBJ2-7; D is undetermined. The CDR3 runs to 13 residues. V shed 5 bases and J shed 5 bases, with 13 bases lying between them. Germline V gene data show CDR1 as SGHVS and CDR2 as FNYEAQ. The CDR3 here is CASSQTRVDEQYF. In nucleotides, the CDR3 is TGTGCCAGCAGCCAAACACGGGTCGACGAGCAGTACTTC.

This chain connects TRBV7-2 to TRBJ1-3; the D is unclear. This CDR3 spans 16 amino acids. Germline loops: CDR1 SGHTA, CDR2 FQGNSA. V was pared by 1 base and J by 0 bases, with 10 bases between. CDR3 region: CASSLDSGGSGNTIYF. The DNA of the CDR3 is TGTGCCAGCAGCTTAGACTCGGGAGGCTCTGGAAACACCATATATTTT.

This clonotype was seen ten or more times. The DNA for the CDR3 is TGTGCCACCAGTGATTTGACCGTTAGCACAGATACGCAGTATTTT. It codes for CATSDLTVSTDTQYF. The chain employs TRBV24-1 and TRBJ2-3, with D uncertain. V lost 0 bases and J 0 bases, leaving 6 bases between the germline ends. Germline V gene data show CDR1 as KGHDR and CDR2 as SFDVKD. The CDR3 loop spans 15 amino acids.

With regard to this clonotype: One junction end disagrees with the germline gene, perhaps due to a read error. The chain is built from TRBV6-4 and TRBJ1-5; D ambiguous. CDR3 length: 16 residues. CDR1 and CDR2 (germline): MRHNA, SNTAGT. This CDR3 reads CASSYSTGESNQPQHF. Written as DNA, the CDR3 is TGTGCCAGCAGTTACTCGACCGGGGAGAGCAATCAGCCCCAGCATTTT.

This chain uses TRBV9 with TRBJ1-4, with a tentative D call TRBD1 (5 bases). The CDR3 has 15 residues. Germline V gives CDR1 SGDLS, CDR2 YYNGEE. Between the trimmed V and J ends, which lost 0 bases and 8 bases, there was a span of 14 bases. The DNA of the CDR3 is TGTGCCAGCAGCGTAGGTAGGGGCCAAATGGAAAAACTGTTTTTT. Amino acids: CASSVGRGQMEKLFF.

Turning to this clonotype: The junction departs from germline at one end; a sequencing error may be responsible. The chain links TRBV7-9 to TRBJ2-5; 9 nucleotides agree with TRBD2. Germline lookup yields CDR1 SEHNR and CDR2 FQNEAQ (reference sequence). This CDR3 is 18 amino acids long. The DNA of the CDR3 is TGTGCCGGCAGCTTGGATGTAGTGGGCGGGAGGGCCCTGGAGACCCAGTACTTC. The encoded protein is CAGSLDVVGGRALETQYF.

V and J are TRBV9 and TRBJ1-2, with TRBD1 as a possible D gene (5 bases). This CDR3 is 11 amino acids long. Trimming took off 3 bases at V and 8 bases at J, with 8 bases between the two ends. The germline CDR1 and CDR2 sequences are SGDLS and YYNGEE. The CDR3 nucleotides are TGTGCCAGCAGCGCTCAGGGAGGCTACACCTTC. It codes for CASSAQGGYTF.

Comment on this clonotype: A single base separates this from a much larger clone, so it may be a read error. The V gene is TRBV25-1, the J gene TRBJ2-7; D is unclear. Germline V gives CDR1 MGHDK, CDR2 SYGVNS. The V end lost 4 bases, the J end lost 3 bases, and 4 bases lay between the germline ends. The CDR3 has 11 residues. The CDR3 region is CASSVVYEQYF. CDR3 sequence (DNA): TGTGCCAGCAGTGTAGTCTACGAGCAGTACTTC.

The CDR3 DNA reads as TGTGCCAGCAGCTTAGTGTCAGGGGCGGCCAAAAACATTCAGTACTTC. Amino acids: CASSLVSGAAKNIQYF. V is TRBV7-9 and J is TRBJ2-4; tentatively, D is TRBD1 (6 bases). Trimming removed 1 base at V and 1 base at J, with 11 bases between. Germline values: CDR1 SEHNR, CDR2 FQNEAQ (reference sequence). There are 16 residues in the CDR3.

This clonotype was seen repeatedly, ten times or more. The rearrangement joins TRBV12-3 or TRBV12-4 to TRBJ2-2; D may match TRBD1 or TRBD2 (6 bases each). The CDR3 has 17 residues. V was pared by 6 bases and J by 7 bases, with 24 bases between. CDR3 in amino acids: CASSPLVGGAYDGELFF. The CDR3 DNA reads TGTGCCAGCAGCCCCTTAGTGGGGGGCGCGTATGACGGGGAGCTGTTTTTT.

This clonotype has only one observation. The junction departs from the called germline gene at one end, perhaps through a read error. V is TRBV7-6 and J is TRBJ2-3; TRBD1 is a possible D gene (5 bases). The CDR3 contains 16 residues. The germline V gene encodes CDR1 SGHVS and CDR2 FNYEAQ. The CDR3 loop reads CASSFLTERGLDTQYF. DNA for the CDR3: TGTGCCAGCAGCTTCCTAACAGAAAGGGGTCTAGATACGCAGTACTTT.

This chain uses TRBV29-1 with TRBJ1-2, with TRBD1 as a possible D gene (6 bases). Germline CDR1 is SQVTM and CDR2 is ANQGSEA. V was trimmed by 4 bases and J by 4 bases, leaving 13 bases between them. CDR3 size: 13 residues. The DNA of the CDR3 is TGCAGCGTTGTCCGACAGGACGTCTATGGCTACACCTTC. Its translation is CSVVRQDVYGYTF.

This clonotype was detected only a few times. The gene calls are TRBV29-1 and TRBJ1-3; a weak D match, TRBD1 (6 bases). Per germline, CDR1 SQVTM and CDR2 ANQGSEA. The CDR3 runs to 13 residues. CDR3 DNA sequence: TGCAGTCACTCACAGGGTTCTGGAAACACCATATATTTT. Its translation: CSHSQGSGNTIYF. The full variable domain, its missing parts supplied by reference TRBV29-1 and TRBJ1-3, is SAVISQKPSRDICQRGTSLTIQCQVDSQVTMMFWYRQQPGQSLTLIATANQGSEATYESGFVIDKFPISRPNLTFSTLTVSNMSPEDSSIYLCSHSQGSGNTIYFGEGSWLTVV.

The rearrangement joins TRBV29-1 to TRBJ2-3; 7 nucleotides align to TRBD2. This CDR3 spans 15 amino acids. Germline V gives CDR1 SQVTM, CDR2 ANQGSEA. The junction had 6 bases not matched to a gene; V was cut back by 1 base and J by 2 bases. The CDR3 region is CSVEGGGGDTDTQYF. For the CDR3, the DNA is TGCAGCGTTGAAGGCGGGGGAGGGGACACAGATACGCAGTATTTT.

The gene calls are TRBV5-1 and TRBJ1-2, with D hard to call. The CDR3 covers 13 residues. Germline assignment: CDR1 SGHRS and CDR2 YFSETQ. The V and J ends lost 0 bases and 6 bases respectively, with 9 bases between them. CDR3 amino acids: CASSLAGIDGYTF. The CDR3 region has the DNA TGCGCCAGCAGCTTGGCCGGGATTGATGGCTACACCTTC.

This clonotype was seen a few times. The DNA for the CDR3 is TGTGCCAGCAGCCCCACAGGGACCGCCTACGAGCAGTACTTC. It specifies CASSPTGTAYEQYF. The V and J genes are TRBV5-4 and TRBJ2-7; possibly TRBD1 for D (6 bases). The V gene lost 4 bases and the J gene lost 2 bases, with 13 bases spanning the gap. The CDR3 length is 14 residues. CDR1 and CDR2 (germline): SGHNT, YYREEE (reference sequence).